Listed below are T cell receptor beta chains from one sample, sequenced in a study of T-cell reconstitution after alpha-beta-depleted transplantation in children. TCRdb re-derived calls from the PCR reads in MiXCR, one entry per CDR3 protein. The sample lists 90,000 to 150,000 distinct CDR3 sequences, roughly 24% occurring once. Sequenced material: PBMCs, mostly from graft donor cells, taken 180 days after TCRalphabeta/CD19-depleted stem cell transplant. The source is a male patient aged 2 to 10 who had a stem cell transplant for chronic granulomatous disease, so the T cells may come from the graft donor. Both conserved end residues are part of each CDR3. A D gene is named only where the DNA matches it firmly. Where a row states a size, it is once, few, many or the class of an expanded clone; other rows omit it.

clone_size	v_call	d_call	j_call	cdr3_aa	cdr3_nt
many	TRBV29-1	TRBD2	TRBJ2-1	CSVDPRTGTSGINEQFF	TGCAGCGTTGACCCCCGCACCGGGACTAGCGGGATCAATGAGCAGTTCTTC
many	TRBV20-1	NA	TRBJ2-3	CSASGTSTDTQYF	TGCAGTGCTAGCGGGACTAGCACAGATACGCAGTATTTT
many	TRBV15	NA	TRBJ2-5	CATSRDVQGPGETQYF	TGTGCCACCAGCAGAGATGTGCAGGGGCCGGGGGAGACCCAGTACTTC
NA	TRBV12-3/TRBV12-4	NA	TRBJ1-5	CASSLARASNQPQHF	TGTGCCAGCAGTTTAGCCAGGGCGAGCAATCAGCCCCAGCATTTT
NA	TRBV5-1	NA	TRBJ2-5	CASSMGLGQETQYF	TGCGCCAGCAGCATGGGATTGGGCCAAGAGACCCAGTACTTC
few	TRBV21-1	NA	TRBJ2-7	CASATLGLQYF	TGTGCCAGCGCCACACTAGGGCTGCAGTACTTC
NA	TRBV29-1	TRBD1	TRBJ1-1	CSVEARGQRAAEAFF	TGCAGCGTTGAAGCCCGGGGACAGAGGGCGGCTGAAGCTTTCTTT
few	TRBV7-8	NA	TRBJ1-5	CASSAGWGPTMNQPQHF	TGTGCCAGCAGCGCCGGTTGGGGACCCACTATGAATCAGCCCCAGCATTTT
many	TRBV20-1	NA	TRBJ2-7	CSALGQDYEQYF	TGCAGTGCCTTAGGGCAGGACTACGAGCAGTACTTC
many	TRBV5-1	NA	TRBJ2-2	CASSLEQGNTGELFF	TGCGCCAGCAGCTTGGAACAGGGGAACACCGGGGAGCTGTTTTTT
NA	TRBV5-1	TRBD2	TRBJ2-1	CASSLSGSDEQFF	TGCGCCAGCAGCCTTAGCGGGAGCGATGAGCAGTTCTTC
few	TRBV12-3/TRBV12-4	NA	TRBJ1-2	CASSLARGAYTF	TGTGCCAGCAGTTTAGCGCGAGGGGCCTACACCTTC
many	TRBV7-8	NA	TRBJ2-7	CASRRSLAWSYEQYF	TGTGCCAGCAGACGCTCTCTAGCGTGGTCCTACGAGCAGTACTTC
few	TRBV7-2	TRBD2	TRBJ2-1	CASSLRRGGNNEQFF	TGTGCCAGCAGCTTAAGGCGGGGGGGCAATAATGAGCAGTTCTTC
NA	TRBV5-1	NA	TRBJ2-5	CASSLGPNRVRETQYF	TGCGCCAGCAGCTTGGGTCCCAACCGAGTCCGAGAGACCCAGTACTTC
NA	TRBV5-5	TRBD2	TRBJ2-7	CASSTGLEEQYF	TGTGCCAGCAGCACCGGACTAGAAGAGCAGTACTTC
NA	TRBV7-6	TRBD2	TRBJ2-1	CASSSRTSGKSYNEQFF	TGTGCCAGCAGCTCCAGGACTAGCGGAAAATCCTACAATGAGCAGTTCTTC
few	TRBV20-1	NA	TRBJ2-1	CSARRTGPYNEQFF	TGCAGTGCTAGACGGACGGGGCCCTACAATGAGCAGTTCTTC
many	TRBV27	NA	TRBJ2-1	CASSLGALGREQFF	TGTGCCAGCAGTTTAGGGGCTCTGGGACGAGAGCAGTTCTTC
NA	TRBV25-1	NA	TRBJ2-5	CASSSLGEVQETQYF	TGTGCCAGCAGCAGCTTGGGGGAGGTACAAGAGACCCAGTACTTC
few	TRBV12-3/TRBV12-4	NA	TRBJ2-7	CASSLNEQYF	TGTGCCAGCAGTTTGAACGAGCAGTACTTC
NA	TRBV11-2	NA	TRBJ2-1	CASSLITDTRYNEQFF	TGTGCCAGCAGCTTAATTACGGACACTAGGTACAATGAGCAGTTCTTC
few	TRBV12-3/TRBV12-4	TRBD1	TRBJ2-5	CASSSWDRGPQETQYF	TGTGCCAGCAGTTCGTGGGACAGGGGCCCTCAAGAGACCCAGTACTTC
NA	TRBV12-5	NA	TRBJ2-7	CASGLVRVGDPYEQYF	TGTGCTAGTGGTTTGGTAAGGGTAGGGGACCCCTACGAGCAGTACTTC